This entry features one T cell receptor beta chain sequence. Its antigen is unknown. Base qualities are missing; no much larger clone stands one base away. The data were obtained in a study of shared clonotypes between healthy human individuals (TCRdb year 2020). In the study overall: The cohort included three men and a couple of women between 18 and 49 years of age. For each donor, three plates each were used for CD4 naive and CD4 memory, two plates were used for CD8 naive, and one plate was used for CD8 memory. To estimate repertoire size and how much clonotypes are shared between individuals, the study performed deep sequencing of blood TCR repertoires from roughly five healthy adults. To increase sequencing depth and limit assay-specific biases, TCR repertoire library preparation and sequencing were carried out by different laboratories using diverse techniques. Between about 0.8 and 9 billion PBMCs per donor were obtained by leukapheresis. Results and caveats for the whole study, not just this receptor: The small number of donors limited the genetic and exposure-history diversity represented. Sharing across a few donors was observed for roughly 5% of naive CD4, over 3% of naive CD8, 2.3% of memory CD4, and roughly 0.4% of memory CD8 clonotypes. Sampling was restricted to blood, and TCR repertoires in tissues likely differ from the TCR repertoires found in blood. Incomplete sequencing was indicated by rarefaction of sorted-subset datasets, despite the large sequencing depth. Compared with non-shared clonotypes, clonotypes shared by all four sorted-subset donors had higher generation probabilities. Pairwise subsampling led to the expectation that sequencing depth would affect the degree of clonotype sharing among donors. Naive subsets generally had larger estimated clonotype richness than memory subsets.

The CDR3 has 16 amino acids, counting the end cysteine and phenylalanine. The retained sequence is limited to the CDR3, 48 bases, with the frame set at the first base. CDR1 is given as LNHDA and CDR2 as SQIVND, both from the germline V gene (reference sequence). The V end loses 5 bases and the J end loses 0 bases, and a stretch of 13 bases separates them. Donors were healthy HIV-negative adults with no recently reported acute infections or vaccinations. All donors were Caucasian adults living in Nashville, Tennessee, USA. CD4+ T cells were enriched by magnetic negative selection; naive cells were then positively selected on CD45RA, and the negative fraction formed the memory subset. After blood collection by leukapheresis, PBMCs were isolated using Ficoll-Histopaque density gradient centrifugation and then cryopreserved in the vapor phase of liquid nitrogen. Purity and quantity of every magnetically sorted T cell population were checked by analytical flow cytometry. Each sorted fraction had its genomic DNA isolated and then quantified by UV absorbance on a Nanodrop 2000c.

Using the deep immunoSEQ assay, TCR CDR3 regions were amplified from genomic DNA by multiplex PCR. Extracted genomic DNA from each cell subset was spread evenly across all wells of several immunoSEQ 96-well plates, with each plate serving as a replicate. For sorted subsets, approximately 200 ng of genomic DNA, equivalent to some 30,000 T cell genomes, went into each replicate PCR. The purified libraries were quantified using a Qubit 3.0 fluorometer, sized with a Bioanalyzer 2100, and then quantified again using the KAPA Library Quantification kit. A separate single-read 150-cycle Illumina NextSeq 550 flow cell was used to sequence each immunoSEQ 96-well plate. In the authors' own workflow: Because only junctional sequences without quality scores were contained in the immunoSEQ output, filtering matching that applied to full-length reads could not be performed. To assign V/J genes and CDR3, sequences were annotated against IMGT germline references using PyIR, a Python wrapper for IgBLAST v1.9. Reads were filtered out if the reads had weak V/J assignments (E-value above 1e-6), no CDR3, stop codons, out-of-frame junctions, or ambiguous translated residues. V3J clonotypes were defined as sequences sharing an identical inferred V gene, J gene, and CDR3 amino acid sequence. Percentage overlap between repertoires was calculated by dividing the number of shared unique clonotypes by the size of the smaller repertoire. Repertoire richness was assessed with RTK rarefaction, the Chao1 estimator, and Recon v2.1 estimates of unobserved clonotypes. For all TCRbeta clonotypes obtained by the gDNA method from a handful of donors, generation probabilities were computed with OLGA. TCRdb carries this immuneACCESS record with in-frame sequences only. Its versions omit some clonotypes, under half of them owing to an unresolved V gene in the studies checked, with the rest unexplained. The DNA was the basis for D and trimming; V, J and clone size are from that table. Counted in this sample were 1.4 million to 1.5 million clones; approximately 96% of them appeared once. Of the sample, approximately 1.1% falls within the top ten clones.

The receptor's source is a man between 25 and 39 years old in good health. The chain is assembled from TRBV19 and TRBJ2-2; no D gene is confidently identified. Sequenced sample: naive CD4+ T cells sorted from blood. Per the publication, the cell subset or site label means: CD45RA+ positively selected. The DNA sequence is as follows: TGTGCCAGTAGTTGGGGAATCGAAACGAACACCGGGGAGCTGTTTTTT. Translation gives CASSWGIETNTGELFF.